This TCR beta chain was obtained from a study of blood T cells in healthy people across ages. CDR3 size: 13 residues. Primers used in a second PCR of about 7 to 12 cycles were a sample-barcoded 5' primer and a J-beta primer mix. TCRdb re-derived calls from the 5' RACE reads in MiXCR, one entry per CDR3 protein. The table includes hundreds of thousands of distinct CDR3 sequences, approximately 60% detected once. Material for sequencing was blood. The origin of this receptor is a man in his forties or fifties in good health. The chain is built from TRBV12-3 or TRBV12-4 and TRBJ2-4; D might be TRBD1 (6 bases). The J call may not be correct, given that the DNA end is closer to TRBJ2-5. The CDR3 bases are TGTGCCAGCAGTTTCGCCAGGGGAGAGACCCAGTACTTC. Protein: CASSFARGETQYF.